Shown below are 23 T cell receptor beta chains from a single sample sequenced in a study of blood T cell repertoires in COVID-19. Some clones are missing from TCRdb's copy, which holds only in-frame ones; the method was immunoSEQ multiplex PCR. The sample records about 170,000 clones, roughly 82% being singletons. The source material was peripheral blood. These receptors came from a woman in her seventies with acute or convalescent COVID-19.

The gene calls are TRBV7-8 and TRBJ2-7, with TRBD2 matching over 16 bases. The V gene's germline CDR1 is SGHVS and CDR2 FQNEAQ. The CDR3 is 16 amino acids. The trim removed 4 bases at V and 3 bases at J, leaving 3 bases unmatched. The CDR3 region is CASSSGLAGGSYEQYF. The CDR3 nucleotides read TGTGCCAGCAGCTCGGGACTAGCGGGAGGGAGCTACGAGCAGTACTTC.

The gene calls are TRBV7-6 and TRBJ2-7, with 7 bases that match TRBD2. CDR1 and CDR2 from the germline V gene are SGHVS and FNYEAQ. J was trimmed by 1 base and V by 1 base; bases with no gene match: 1. The CDR3 totals 14 residues. The CDR3 is CASSLGRGSYEQYF. CDR3 bases: TGTGCCAGCAGCTTAGGGCGGGGGTCCTACGAGCAGTACTTC.

The gene calls are TRBV3-1 (or the pseudogene TRBV3-2) and TRBJ1-1; 10 nucleotides line up with TRBD1. The V segment lost 1 base and the J segment 5 bases; nucleotides outside the gene matches: 1. Germline V gives CDR1 LGHDT, CDR2 YNNKEL (reference sequence). The CDR3 has 14 residues. The CDR3 region has the DNA TGTGCCAGCAGCCAAGGGACAGGGGGGACTGAAGCTTTCTTT. Protein product: CASSQGTGGTEAFF.

This chain links TRBV7-2 with TRBJ1-5, with a tentative D call TRBD1 (5 bases). The CDR3 totals 15 residues. The germline V gene has CDR1 SGHTA and CDR2 FQGNSA. With 1 base removed from V and 5 bases from J, the gap between germline ends came to 12 bases. The CDR3 protein is CASSLEGRRDQPQHF. The CDR3 DNA is TGTGCCAGCAGCTTAGAGGGGAGGCGGGATCAGCCCCAGCATTTT.

The chain links TRBV12-3 or TRBV12-4 to TRBJ1-1; D unresolved. The V gene lost 5 bases and the J gene lost 5 bases, with 12 bases spanning the gap. The CDR3 is 13 residues long. The CDR3 DNA reads TGTGCCAGCAGTCCCCTTCCTAGGACTGAAGCTTTCTTT. Encoded protein: CASSPLPRTEAFF.

The chain is built from TRBV4-2 and TRBJ1-2; TRBD1 agrees at 8 bases. Germline loops: CDR1 LGHNA, CDR2 YNFKEQ. The V and J ends lost 0 bases and 0 bases, in that order; junction bases with no gene match: 12. The CDR3 runs to 19 residues. The CDR3 sequence: CASSQEGVRTGSSNYGYTF. The CDR3 DNA follows: TGTGCCAGCAGCCAAGAAGGGGTTCGGACAGGGTCCTCTAACTATGGCTACACCTTC.

V usage is TRBV19 and J usage is TRBJ1-2, with D tentatively TRBD1 (5 bases). Deletions cut 3 bases from V and 8 bases from J, with 13 bases between. The CDR3 consists of 13 residues. Germline V gives CDR1 LNHDA, CDR2 SQIVND (reference sequence). CDR3 loop: CASSIGQGRGYTF. For the CDR3, the DNA is TGTGCCAGTAGTATCGGGCAGGGTCGCGGCTACACCTTC.

J is TRBJ1-2 and V is TRBV19; 7 bases are shared with TRBD1. The V gene end was trimmed by 2 bases and the J gene end by 0 bases; junction bases not matched to a gene: 3. The CDR3 runs 15 residues. CDR1 is LNHDA and CDR2 is SQIVND in the germline V gene (reference sequence). In nucleotides, the CDR3 is TGTGCCAGTAGTATACGGGACAGATCTAACTATGGCTACACCTTC. It is translated as CASSIRDRSNYGYTF.

The J gene is TRBJ1-4, the V gene TRBV3-1 (or the pseudogene TRBV3-2), with TRBD1 matching 8 bases. Germline V lookup: CDR1 LGHDT, CDR2 YNNKEL (reference sequence). Trimming took 0 bases from V and 7 from J; bases not matched to a gene: 13. CDR3 length: 18 residues. This chain's CDR3 is CASSQERFSGGAFEKLFF. The CDR3 coding sequence is TGTGCCAGCAGCCAAGAAAGGTTTTCAGGGGGCGCTTTTGAAAAACTGTTTTTT.

The chain couples TRBV4-1 to TRBJ1-3; D is unclear. The CDR3 covers 15 residues. The germline V gene encodes CDR1 MGHRA and CDR2 YSYEKL. Trimming stripped 0 bases from V and 2 bases from J, with 8 bases between. CDR3 loop: CASSQDERTGNTIYF. CDR3 nucleotides: TGCGCCAGCAGCCAAGATGAGCGAACTGGAAACACCATATATTTT.

This chain uses TRBV7-2 with TRBJ2-1, with 11 bases identical to TRBD2. J lost 4 bases, V lost 2 bases, and 4 bases had no gene match. CDR1 is SGHTA, CDR2 FQGNSA, per germline. CDR3 length: 16 residues. The chain's CDR3 is CASSLSGTSGYNEQFF. In DNA, the CDR3 is TGTGCCAGCAGCTTAAGTGGGACTAGCGGTTACAATGAGCAGTTCTTC. Using reference TRBV7-2 and TRBJ2-1 for the parts outside the CDR3, the full variable domain is GAGVSQSPSNKVTEKGKDVELRCDPISGHTALYWYRQSLGQGLEFLIYFQGNSAPDKSGLPSDRFSAERTGGSVSTLTIQRTQQEDSAVYLCASSLSGTSGYNEQFFGPGTRLTVL.

The chain employs TRBV6-1 and TRBJ1-2, with 8 bases matching TRBD1. The germline V gene encodes CDR1 MNHNS and CDR2 SASEGT. The CDR3 is 13 amino acids. The J segment lost 7 bases and the V segment lost 4 bases, leaving 5 bases of the junction unmatched. The CDR3: CASSVGQGSGYTF. CDR3 DNA sequence: TGTGCCAGCAGTGTCGGACAGGGTAGTGGCTACACCTTC.

The chain carries TRBV14 and TRBJ1-6; TRBD1 aligns across 8 bases. This CDR3 is 14 amino acids long. CDR1 and CDR2 (germline): SGHDN, FVKESK. V lost 3 bases and J lost 9; bases outside the gene matches: 4. The CDR3 is CASSQNRGSSPLHF. The CDR3 DNA reads as TGTGCCAGCAGCCAGAACAGGGGGAGTTCACCCCTCCACTTT.

CDR3 coding DNA: TGTGCCAGTAGTATAGGGACAGGAGAAACCTATGGCTACACCTTC. This translates into CASSIGTGETYGYTF. The chain combines TRBV19 with TRBJ1-2, with 7 bases fitting TRBD1. Looked up from germline, CDR1 is LNHDA and CDR2 is SQIVND (reference sequence). The CDR3 consists of 15 residues. Trimming removed 1 base from V and 4 bases from J; junction bases left unmatched: 6. Supplemented by reference TRBV19 and TRBJ1-2, the full variable domain reads DGGITQSPKYLFRKEGQNVTLSCEQNLNHDAMYWYRQDPGQGLRLIYYSQIVNDFQKGDIAEGYSVSREKKESFPLTVTSAQKNPTAFYLCASSIGTGETYGYTFGSGTRLTVV.

The chain couples TRBV6-5 to TRBJ1-2, with D maybe TRBD1 (5 bases). Trimming shortened V by 6 bases and J by 7 bases, and 18 bases separated the two germline ends. Germline loops: CDR1 MNHEY, CDR2 SVGAGI. This CDR3 contains 14 residues. CDR3 DNA: TGTGCCAGCAGCCCAGCCAGACAGCGCCTTGGCTACACCTTC. It translates to CASSPARQRLGYTF.

V usage is TRBV5-1 and J usage is TRBJ2-1; 11 positions agree with TRBD1. The J segment lost 5 bases and the V segment lost 4 bases, leaving 5 bases of the junction unmatched. This CDR3 region has 15 residues. The germline V gene has CDR1 SGHRS and CDR2 YFSETQ. CDR3 sequence (DNA): TGCGCCAGCAGCGCCGGACAGGGGGCCCACAATGAGCAGTTCTTC. It translates to CASSAGQGAHNEQFF. Full variable domain (missing parts from reference TRBV5-1 and TRBJ2-1): KAGVTQTPRYLIKTRGQQVTLSCSPISGHRSVSWYQQTPGQGLQFLFEYFSETQRNKGNFPGRFSGRQFSNSRSEMNVSTLELGDSALYLCASSAGQGAHNEQFFGPGTRLTVL.

The J gene is TRBJ2-3, the V gene TRBV28; D is perhaps TRBD2 (6 bases). This CDR3 is built from 15 residues. Trimming shortened V by 2 bases and J by 2 bases, and 11 bases separated the two germline ends. Germline CDR1 and CDR2: MDHEN and SYDVKM. The CDR3 bases are TGTGCCAGCAGTTTAGGGCGGGGCCTCACAGATACGCAGTATTTT. Encoded protein: CASSLGRGLTDTQYF.

The chain employs TRBV27 and TRBJ1-1; D ambiguous. Germline V gene lookup returns CDR1 MNHEY and CDR2 SMNVEV (reference sequence). The CDR3 length is 14 residues. The V gene lost 5 bases and the J gene lost 1 base, with 11 bases spanning the gap. CDR3 DNA: TGTGCCAGCAGTCAGCGTAGGCCGAACACTGAAGCTTTCTTT. Its protein is CASSQRRPNTEAFF.

The CDR3 sequence: CASSHPLGLYGEEKLFF. DNA of the CDR3: TGCGCCAGCAGTCACCCCTTGGGTCTCTACGGAGAGGAAAAACTGTTTTTT. The chain carries TRBV4-1 and TRBJ1-4; D not certain. Looked up from germline, CDR1 is MGHRA and CDR2 is YSYEKL. This CDR3 is 17 amino acids long. Trimming took 6 bases from V and 8 from J, leaving 25 bases between them.

The V and J genes are TRBV5-1 and TRBJ1-2, with 12 bases identical to TRBD1. Germline CDR1 reads SGHRS; CDR2 reads YFSETQ. This CDR3 comprises 19 residues. J lost 4 bases, V lost 2 bases, and 15 bases had no gene match. Written as DNA, the CDR3 is TGCGCCAGCAGCTTTATAGTAAATATAGGGACAGGGGGCTTCTATGGCTACACCTTC. Residues: CASSFIVNIGTGGFYGYTF.

The chain links TRBV4-3 to TRBJ2-2; TRBD2 might be the D (5 bases). Germline loops: CDR1 LGHNA, CDR2 YSLEER. The V and J ends lost 5 bases and 3 bases respectively, with 22 bases between them. The CDR3 sequence is 18 residues long. The CDR3 nucleotides are TGCGCCAGCAGCACCGAGGACTGGCCCACATTGTACACCGGGGAGCTGTTTTTT. It specifies CASSTEDWPTLYTGELFF.

The rearrangement uses TRBV7-9 and TRBJ2-5; 7 positions agree with TRBD1. Germline CDR1 and CDR2: SEHNR and FQNEAQ (reference sequence). This CDR3 spans 15 amino acids. V was pared by 2 bases and J by 2 bases, with 5 bases of the junction left unmatched. The CDR3 sequence: CASSLRRTGQETQYF. DNA of the CDR3: TGTGCCAGCAGCTTACGGAGGACAGGACAAGAGACCCAGTACTTC.

The chain is built from TRBV4-3 and TRBJ1-5; D might be TRBD1 (6 bases). Germline V lookup: CDR1 LGHNA, CDR2 YSLEER. V lost 0 bases to trimming and J lost 4 bases, with 10 bases between them. This CDR3 comprises 15 residues. The CDR3 loop reads CASSQDWDTNQPQHF. CDR3 sequence (DNA): TGCGCCAGCAGCCAAGATTGGGACACAAATCAGCCCCAGCATTTT.